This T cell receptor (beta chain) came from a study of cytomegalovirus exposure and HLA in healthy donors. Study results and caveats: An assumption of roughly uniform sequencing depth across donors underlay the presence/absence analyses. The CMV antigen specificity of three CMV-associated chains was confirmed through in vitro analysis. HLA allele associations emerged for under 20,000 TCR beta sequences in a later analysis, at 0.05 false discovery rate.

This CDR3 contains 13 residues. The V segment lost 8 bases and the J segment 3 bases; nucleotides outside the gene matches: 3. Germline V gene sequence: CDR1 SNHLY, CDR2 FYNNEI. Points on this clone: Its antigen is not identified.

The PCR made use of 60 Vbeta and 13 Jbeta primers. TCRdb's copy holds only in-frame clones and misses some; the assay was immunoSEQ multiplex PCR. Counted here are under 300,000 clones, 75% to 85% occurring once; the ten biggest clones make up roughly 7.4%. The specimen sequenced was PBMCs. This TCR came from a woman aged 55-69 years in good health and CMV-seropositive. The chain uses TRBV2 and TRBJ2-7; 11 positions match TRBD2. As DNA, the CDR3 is TGTGCCAGCGGGGGACTAGCGGACTACGAGCAGTACTTC. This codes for CASGGLADYEQYF.